The 18 T cell receptor beta chains given below trace back to one sample, sequenced in a study of PD-1 blockade in classical Hodgkin lymphoma. Profiled with immunoSEQ multiplex PCR; TCRdb holds only in-frame clones, not every one. The profile covers approximately 60,000 clones, with approximately 90% appearing a single time and roughly an eighth taken by the ten largest. There was relapse after autologous stem cell transplantation in every patient, and there was variation in brentuximab vedotin exposure. Material: peripheral blood mononuclear cells (PBMCs), obtained at baseline. These receptors all stem from a human donor with classical Hodgkin lymphoma.

The chain couples TRBV5-8 to TRBJ1-1, with 10 nucleotides matching TRBD1. The CDR3 is made up of 15 amino acids. Germline CDR1 SGHTS, CDR2 YDEGEE. J gave up 4 bases and V 3 bases, and 6 bases lay outside the gene matches. The CDR3 sequence: CASSSGQGRGTEAFF. DNA for the CDR3: TGTGCCAGCAGCTCGGGACAGGGGCGGGGCACTGAAGCTTTCTTT.

This clone turned up a few times. The chain employs TRBV4-3 and TRBJ2-5; D call uncertain. Trimming shortened V by 4 bases and J by 2 bases, and 8 bases separated the two germline ends. The CDR3 sequence is 13 residues long. Germline lookup yields CDR1 LGHNA and CDR2 YSLEER. The DNA for the CDR3 is TGCGCCAGCAGCCCCGGGCTTCAAGAGACCCAGTACTTC. It is translated as CASSPGLQETQYF.

The V and J genes are TRBV28 and TRBJ1-6; a possible D gene is TRBD1 (5 bases). CDR1 is MDHEN, CDR2 SYDVKM, per germline. Trimming pared 6 bases from V and 11 bases from J, leaving 23 bases between. This CDR3 region has 16 residues. CDR3 coding DNA: TGTGCCAGCAGCGGGGGGATCCGGTCCGGGTCACCACCCCTCCACTTT. Translating it yields CASSGGIRSGSPPLHF.

This sequence joins TRBV7-8 and TRBJ2-5, with 9 bases that match TRBD2. V lost 5 bases and J lost 3; bases outside the gene matches: 7. The length of the CDR3 is 15 residues. Germline CDR1 SGHVS, CDR2 FQNEAQ. The CDR3 loop is CASSNERGAKETQYF. The CDR3 bases are TGTGCCAGCAGCAATGAGCGGGGGGCCAAAGAGACCCAGTACTTC.

This clone has a single count. This chain uses TRBV5-1 with TRBJ2-7, with 8 bases that match TRBD1. V was pared by 1 base and J by 4 bases, with 13 bases of the junction left unmatched. The length of the CDR3 is 17 residues. Looked up from germline, CDR1 is SGHRS and CDR2 is YFSETQ. CDR3: CASSLTFSAGGAYEQYF. The DNA of the CDR3 is TGCGCCAGCAGCTTGACCTTTAGCGCAGGGGGCGCTTACGAGCAGTACTTC.

This sequence joins TRBV28 and TRBJ1-4; weak D call: TRBD1 (5 bases). Germline loops: CDR1 MDHEN, CDR2 SYDVKM. The V gene lost 2 bases and the J gene lost 2 bases, with 9 bases spanning the gap. The CDR3 has 15 amino acids. CDR3 coding DNA: TGTGCCAGCAGTTTAGGGGGATTTACTAATGAAAAACTGTTTTTT. It yields the protein CASSLGGFTNEKLFF.

The chain links TRBV6-1 to TRBJ1-1; TRBD1 might be the D (6 bases). Looked up from germline, CDR1 is MNHNS and CDR2 is SASEGT. Trimming stripped 2 bases from V and 8 bases from J, with 21 bases between. The CDR3 consists of 16 residues. CDR3 bases: TGTGCCAGCAGTGAACAATGGGGGTCCGCCCAGGGGGAAGCTTTCTTT. Residues: CASSEQWGSAQGEAFF.

The CDR3 DNA sequence: TGTGCCAGCAGATGGGGCGGGAGCTCCTATAATTCACCCCTCCACTTT. As protein: CASRWGGSSYNSPLHF. The chain has TRBV28 and TRBJ1-6; D might be TRBD1 (5 bases). The CDR3 runs 16 residues. Trimming took 6 bases from V and 0 from J, leaving 12 bases between them. Germline V lookup: CDR1 MDHEN, CDR2 SYDVKM.

This clone is a singleton in its sample. The genes are TRBV5-6 and TRBJ1-5; maybe TRBD1 (5 bases). CDR3 length equals 15 residues. Trimming took 4 bases from V and 5 from J, leaving 16 bases between them. Germline V gives CDR1 SGHDT, CDR2 YYEEEE. The CDR3 region has the DNA TGTGCCAGCAGCCTCTTTGACAGTGTTTATCAGCCCCAGCATTTT. Protein: CASSLFDSVYQPQHF. Drawing the rest from reference TRBV5-6 and TRBJ1-5, the complete variable domain is DAGVTQSPTHLIKTRGQQVTLRCSPKSGHDTVSWYQQALGQGPQFIFQYYEEEERQRGNFPDRFSGHQFPNYSSELNVNALLLGDSALYLCASSLFDSVYQPQHFGDGTRLSIL.

V is TRBV7-2 and J is TRBJ1-6, with no clear D. Looked up from germline, CDR1 is SGHTA and CDR2 is FQGNSA. The CDR3 consists of 11 residues. V lost 4 bases to trimming and J lost 6 bases, with 1 base between them. The CDR3 nucleotides are TGTGCCAGCAGCTCTAATTCACCCCTCCACTTT. It is translated as CASSSNSPLHF.

The chain recombines TRBV7-2 with TRBJ2-7; the D gene is possibly TRBD2 (5 bases). Germline V gives CDR1 SGHTA, CDR2 FQGNSA. V lost 4 bases, J lost 5 bases, and 12 bases lay in between. The CDR3 is 13 amino acids. The CDR3 coding sequence is TGTGCCAGCAGCTCAGACTACAGTGACGAGCAGTACTTC. Translating it yields CASSSDYSDEQYF.

The V and J genes are TRBV6-5 and TRBJ1-5, with TRBD1 identical over 9 bases. CDR3 length equals 13 residues. J was trimmed by 7 bases and V by 6 bases; bases with no gene match: 4. CDR1 is MNHEY and CDR2 is SVGAGI in the germline V gene. This CDR3 reads CASRGTGRQPQHF. CDR3 nucleotide sequence: TGTGCCAGCAGGGGGACAGGGCGGCAGCCCCAGCATTTT.

The chain has TRBV29-1 and TRBJ2-2; D not resolved. Germline CDR1 SQVTM, CDR2 ANQGSEA. The CDR3 sequence is 10 residues long. The germline V and J ends were trimmed by 1 base and 6 bases, with 0 bases remaining between them. In nucleotides, the CDR3 is TGCAGCGTTGAAGCCGGGGAGCTGTTTTTT. Translated, it gives CSVEAGELFF.

V gene TRBV5-1 combines with J gene TRBJ2-1; TRBD1 agrees at 9 bases. This CDR3 is 15 amino acids long. Germline assignment: CDR1 SGHRS and CDR2 YFSETQ. The V gene end was trimmed by 4 bases and the J gene end by 3 bases; junction bases not matched to a gene: 5. The CDR3 spells CASSQGQGYYNEQFF. CDR3 nucleotides: TGCGCCAGCAGCCAGGGACAGGGTTACTACAATGAGCAGTTCTTC.

For the CDR3, the DNA is TGTGCCAGCAGCTTTTCGGTCGGGACAGCGAACACTGAAGCTTTCTTT. Amino acids: CASSFSVGTANTEAFF. The V call is TRBV5-4, the J call TRBJ1-1; 7 nucleotides align to TRBD1. This CDR3 has 16 amino acids. In germline, CDR1 is SGHNT, CDR2 YYREEE (reference sequence). V dropped 2 bases and J dropped 1; count of bases not matched to a gene: 8.

This clone occurred a few times. The gene calls are TRBV6-6 and TRBJ2-7; D may be TRBD1 (6 bases). CDR3 length: 15 residues. V lost 5 bases to trimming and J lost 0 bases, with 14 bases between them. The V gene's germline CDR1 is MNHNY and CDR2 SVGAGI (reference sequence). CDR3 amino acids: CASSPVRDISYEQYF. The CDR3 nucleotides read TGTGCCAGCAGTCCCGTTCGGGACATCTCCTACGAGCAGTACTTC.

The V gene is TRBV6-5, the J gene TRBJ1-4; the match to TRBD1 covers 7 bases. The CDR3 consists of 14 residues. Germline CDR1 MNHEY, CDR2 SVGAGI. V lost 5 bases and J lost 8; bases outside the gene matches: 8. This CDR3 is CASSPTGVGEKLFF. CDR3 nucleotide sequence: TGTGCCAGCAGTCCCACAGGGGTCGGAGAAAAACTGTTTTTT.

The chain employs TRBV30 and TRBJ1-3; D call uncertain. In germline, CDR1 is GTSNPN, CDR2 SVGIG (reference sequence). The CDR3 extends over 13 amino acids. Trimming stripped 4 bases from V and 0 bases from J, with 7 bases between. DNA for the CDR3: TGTGCCTGGACGGGTGACTCTGGAAACACCATATATTTT. This translates into CAWTGDSGNTIYF.